This T cell receptor (beta chain) is from a study of blood T cell repertoires in COVID-19. Study background: Both acute and convalescent COVID-19 samples were obtained from the United States, Italy and Spain. T cells, B-cell-depleted T cells, or PBMCs provided the cDNA or gDNA that served as material.

Authors' processing steps: Estimates of nucleated cell counts were drawn from the amplification of reference gene primers. Generated by immunoSEQ multiplex PCR, the TCRdb table keeps only in-frame clones and is missing some. That table is the source of V, J and clone size, and D and trimming were worked out from the DNA. The sample contains some 83,000 clones, over 70% of which appear only once. CDR3 length: 18 amino acids. Germline CDR1 reads SGHDT; CDR2 reads YYEEEE. Trimming shortened V by 2 bases and J by 0 bases, and 18 bases separated the two germline ends. The receptor's source is a man in his fifties or sixties with acute or convalescent COVID-19. The sample was peripheral blood. The J gene is TRBJ1-5, the V gene TRBV5-6, with a possible D match to TRBD1 (5 bases). The CDR3 here is CASSLSQGWGVSNQPQHF. For the CDR3, the DNA is TGTGCCAGCAGCTTAAGCCAGGGATGGGGGGTTAGCAATCAGCCCCAGCATTTT. Supplemented by reference TRBV5-6 and TRBJ1-5, the full variable domain reads DAGVTQSPTHLIKTRGQQVTLRCSPKSGHDTVSWYQQALGQGPQFIFQYYEEEERQRGNFPDRFSGHQFPNYSSELNVNALLLGDSALYLCASSLSQGWGVSNQPQHFGDGTRLSIL.